This T cell receptor (beta chain) is from a study of metastatic and nonmetastatic thyroid tumors. Background on the study: Patients with malignant and benign thyroid disease provided blood and tumor or nodule tissue, whose repertoires were compared.

TCRdb re-called the PCR reads through MiXCR. Of about 92,000 clones detected, 15% appear once; the ten largest clones hold 3.6%. This clone was counted ten times or more. Its antigen is not identified. Patients underwent thyroid surgery, and none had received any treatment before it. The study's findings and limits: Compared with benign nodules, malignant thyroid tumors were reported to have significantly higher TCR beta diversity in both blood and tumor.

The receptor's source is a female donor with papillary thyroid cancer or a benign thyroid nodule (not recorded which). Some clones in this sample may be carry-over from other donors' samples. Sequenced material: blood.

The CDR3 loop is CASSHPRGAGGDLGTEAFF. The CDR3 DNA reads TGCGCCAGCAGCCACCCCAGGGGTGCAGGGGGTGATCTGGGCACTGAAGCTTTCTTT. This chain connects TRBV4-1 to TRBJ1-1; 7 nucleotides agree with TRBD1. V lost 3 bases and J lost 4; bases outside the gene matches: 20. CDR1 MGHRA and CDR2 YSYEKL come from the germline V gene. The CDR3 extends over 19 amino acids.